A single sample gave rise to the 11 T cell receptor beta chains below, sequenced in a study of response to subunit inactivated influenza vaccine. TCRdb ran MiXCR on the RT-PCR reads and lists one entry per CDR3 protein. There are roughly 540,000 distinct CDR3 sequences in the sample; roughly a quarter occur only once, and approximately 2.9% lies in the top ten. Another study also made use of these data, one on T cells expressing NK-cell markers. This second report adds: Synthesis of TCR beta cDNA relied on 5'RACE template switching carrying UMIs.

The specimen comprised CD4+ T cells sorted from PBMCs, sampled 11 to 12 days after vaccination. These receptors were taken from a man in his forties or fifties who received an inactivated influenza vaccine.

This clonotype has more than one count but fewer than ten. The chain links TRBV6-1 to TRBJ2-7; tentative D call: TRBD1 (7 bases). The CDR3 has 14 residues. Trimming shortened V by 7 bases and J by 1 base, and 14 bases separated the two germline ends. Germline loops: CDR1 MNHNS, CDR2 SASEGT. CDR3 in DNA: TGTGCCAGCACAGGGGGGTTCGGGTCCTACGAGCAGTACTTC. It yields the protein CASTGGFGSYEQYF.

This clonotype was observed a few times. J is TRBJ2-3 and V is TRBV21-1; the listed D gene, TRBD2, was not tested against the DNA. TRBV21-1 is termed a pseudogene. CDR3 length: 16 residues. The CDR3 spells CASSRQRGASTDTQYF. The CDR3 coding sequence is TGTGCCAGCAGCAGGCAGCGGGGGGCAAGCACAGATACGCAGTATTTT.

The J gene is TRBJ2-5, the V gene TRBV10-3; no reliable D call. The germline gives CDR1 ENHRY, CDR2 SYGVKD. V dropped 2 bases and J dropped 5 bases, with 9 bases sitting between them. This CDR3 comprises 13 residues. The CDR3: CAISERTWETQYF. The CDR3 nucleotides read TGTGCCATCAGTGAGCGAACATGGGAGACCCAGTACTTC.

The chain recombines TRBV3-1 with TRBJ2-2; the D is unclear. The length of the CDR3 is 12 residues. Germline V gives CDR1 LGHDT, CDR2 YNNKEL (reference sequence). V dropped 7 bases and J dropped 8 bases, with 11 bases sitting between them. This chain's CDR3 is CASTRKDGELFF. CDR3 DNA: TGTGCCAGCACCCGGAAGGATGGGGAGCTGTTTTTT.

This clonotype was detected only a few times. CDR3 DNA: TGTGCCAGCAGGTCGCGGGACAGTCTAAGCAATGAGCAGTTCTTC. Protein sequence: CASRSRDSLSNEQFF. The chain couples TRBV12-3 or TRBV12-4 to TRBJ2-1; maybe TRBD1 (7 bases). CDR3 length: 15 amino acids. Trimming took 6 bases from V and 6 from J, leaving 18 bases between them.

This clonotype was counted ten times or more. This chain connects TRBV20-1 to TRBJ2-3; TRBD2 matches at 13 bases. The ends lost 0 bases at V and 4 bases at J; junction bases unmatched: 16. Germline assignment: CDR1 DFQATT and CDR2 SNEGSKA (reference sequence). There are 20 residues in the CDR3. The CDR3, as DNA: TGCAGTGCTAGAGATTGGACTAGCGGGAGTCGGGGTTCGATCGCAGATACGCAGTATTTT. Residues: CSARDWTSGSRGSIADTQYF.

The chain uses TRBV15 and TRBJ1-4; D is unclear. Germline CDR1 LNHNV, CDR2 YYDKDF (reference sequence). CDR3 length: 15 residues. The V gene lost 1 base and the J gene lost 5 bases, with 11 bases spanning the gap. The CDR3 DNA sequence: TGTGCCACCAGCAGAGTTTCACGGATGAATGAAAAACTGTTTTTT. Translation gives CATSRVSRMNEKLFF.

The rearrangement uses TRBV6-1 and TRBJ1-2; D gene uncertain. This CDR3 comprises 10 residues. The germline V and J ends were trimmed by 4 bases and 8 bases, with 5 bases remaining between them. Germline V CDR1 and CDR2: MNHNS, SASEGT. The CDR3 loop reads CASSVPGYTF. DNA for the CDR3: TGTGCCAGCAGTGTTCCCGGCTACACCTTC.

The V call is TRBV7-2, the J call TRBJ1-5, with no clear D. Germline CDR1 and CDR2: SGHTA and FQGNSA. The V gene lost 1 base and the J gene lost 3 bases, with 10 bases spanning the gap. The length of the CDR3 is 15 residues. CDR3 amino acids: CASSLEAGTNQPQHF. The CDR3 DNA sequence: TGTGCCAGCAGCTTAGAGGCAGGAACCAATCAGCCCCAGCATTTT.

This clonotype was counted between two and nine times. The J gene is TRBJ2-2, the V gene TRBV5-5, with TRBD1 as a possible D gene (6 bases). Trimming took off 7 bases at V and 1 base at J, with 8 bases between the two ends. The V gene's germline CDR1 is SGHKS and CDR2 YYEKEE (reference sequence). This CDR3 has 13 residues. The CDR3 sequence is CASATGNTGELFF. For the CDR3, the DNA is TGTGCCAGCGCGACAGGGAACACCGGGGAGCTGTTTTTT.

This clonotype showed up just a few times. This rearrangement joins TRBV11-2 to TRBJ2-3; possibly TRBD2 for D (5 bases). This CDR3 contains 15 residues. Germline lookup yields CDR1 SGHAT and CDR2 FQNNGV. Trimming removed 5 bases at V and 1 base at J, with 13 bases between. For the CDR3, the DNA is TGTGCCAGCAGCGGAATAGCCGGGGGCACAGATACGCAGTATTTT. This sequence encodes CASSGIAGGTDTQYF. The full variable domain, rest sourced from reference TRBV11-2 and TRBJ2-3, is EAGVAQSPRYKIIEKRQSVAFWCNPISGHATLYWYQQILGQGPKLLIQFQNNGVVDDSQLPKDRFSAERLKGVDSTLKIQPAKLEDSAVYLCASSGIAGGTDTQYFGPGTRLTVL.